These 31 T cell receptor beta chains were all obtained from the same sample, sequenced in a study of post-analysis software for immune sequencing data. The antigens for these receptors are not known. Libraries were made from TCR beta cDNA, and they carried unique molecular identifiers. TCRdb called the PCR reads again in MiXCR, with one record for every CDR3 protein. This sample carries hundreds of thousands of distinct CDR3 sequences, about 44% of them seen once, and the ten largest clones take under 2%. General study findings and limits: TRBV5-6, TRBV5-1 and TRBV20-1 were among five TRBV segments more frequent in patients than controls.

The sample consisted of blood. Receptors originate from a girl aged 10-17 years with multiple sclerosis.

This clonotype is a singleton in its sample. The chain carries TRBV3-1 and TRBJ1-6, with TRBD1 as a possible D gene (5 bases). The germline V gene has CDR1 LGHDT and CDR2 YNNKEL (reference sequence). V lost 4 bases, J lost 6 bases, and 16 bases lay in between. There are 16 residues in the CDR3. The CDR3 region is CASSPPGGIINSPLHF. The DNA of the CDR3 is TGTGCCAGCAGCCCACCGGGGGGGATTATTAATTCACCCCTCCACTTT.

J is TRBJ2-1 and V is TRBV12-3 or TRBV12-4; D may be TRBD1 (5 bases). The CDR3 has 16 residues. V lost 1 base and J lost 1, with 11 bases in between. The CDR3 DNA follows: TGTGCCAGCAGTTTAGGGGGCAGGACGTCCTACAATGAGCAGTTCTTC. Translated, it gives CASSLGGRTSYNEQFF.

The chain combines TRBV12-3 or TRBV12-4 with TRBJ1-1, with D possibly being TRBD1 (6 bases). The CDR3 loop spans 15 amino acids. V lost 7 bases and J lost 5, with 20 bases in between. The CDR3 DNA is TGTGCCAGCACCGTAGTGGCAGGGGATAGGACTGAAGCTTTCTTT. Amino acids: CASTVVAGDRTEAFF.

This CDR3 reads CSGGLGQRGTYEQYF. The DNA of the CDR3 is TGCAGTGGGGGGCTTGGGCAGCGGGGAACCTACGAGCAGTACTTC. The chain combines TRBV20-1 with TRBJ2-7; perhaps TRBD2 as D (7 bases). V was clipped by 7 bases and J by 2 bases, with 21 bases between them. CDR3 length: 15 amino acids. CDR1 and CDR2 from the germline V gene are DFQATT and SNEGSKA (reference sequence).

CDR3 region: CASSPGVNYEQYF. The CDR3 nucleotides read TGTGCCAGCTCGCCCGGTGTAAACTACGAGCAGTACTTC. The chain carries TRBV18 and TRBJ2-4; no firm D call. The J call may be wrong; the DNA end is better matched by TRBJ2-7. Germline CDR1 KGHSH, CDR2 LQKENI. The CDR3 covers 13 residues.

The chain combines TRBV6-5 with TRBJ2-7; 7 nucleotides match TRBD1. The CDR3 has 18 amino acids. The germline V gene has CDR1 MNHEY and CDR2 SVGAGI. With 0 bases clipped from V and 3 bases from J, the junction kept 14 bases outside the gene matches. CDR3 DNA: TGTGCCAGCAGTTACTCGGATAAGGGGACAGCACAGGGCTACGAGCAGTACTTC. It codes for CASSYSDKGTAQGYEQYF.

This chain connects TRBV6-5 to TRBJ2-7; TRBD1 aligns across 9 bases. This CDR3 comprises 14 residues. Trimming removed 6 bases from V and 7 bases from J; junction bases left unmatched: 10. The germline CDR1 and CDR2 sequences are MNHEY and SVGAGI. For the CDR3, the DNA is TGTGCCAGCAGATACGCTCCGGACAGGGGTGAGCAGTACTTC. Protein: CASRYAPDRGEQYF.

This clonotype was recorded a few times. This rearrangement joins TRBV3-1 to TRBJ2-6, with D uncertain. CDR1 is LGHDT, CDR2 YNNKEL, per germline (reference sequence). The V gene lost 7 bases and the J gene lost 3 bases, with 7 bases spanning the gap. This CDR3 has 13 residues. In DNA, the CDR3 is TGTGCCAGCATCCTAAGTGGGGCCAACGTCCTGACTTTC. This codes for CASILSGANVLTF. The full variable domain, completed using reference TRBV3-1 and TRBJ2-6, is DTAVSQTPKYLVTQMGNDKSIKCEQNLGHDTMYWYKQDSKKFLKIMFSYNNKELIINETVPNRFSPKSPDKAHLNLHINSLELGDSAVYFCASILSGANVLTFGAGSRLTVL.

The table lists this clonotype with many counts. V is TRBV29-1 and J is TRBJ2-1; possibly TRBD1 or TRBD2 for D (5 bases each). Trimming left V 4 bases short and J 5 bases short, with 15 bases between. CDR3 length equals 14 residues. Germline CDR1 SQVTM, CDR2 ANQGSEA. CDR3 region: CSVVVSGRDNEQFF. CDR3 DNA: TGCAGCGTTGTGGTGTCAGGGAGAGACAATGAGCAGTTCTTC.

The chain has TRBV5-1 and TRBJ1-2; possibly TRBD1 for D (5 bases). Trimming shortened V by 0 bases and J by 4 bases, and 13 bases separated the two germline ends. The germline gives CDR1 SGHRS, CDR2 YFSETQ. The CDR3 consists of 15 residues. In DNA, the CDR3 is TGCGCCAGCAGCTTGGACTCAGCAGGGAGCTATGGCTACACCTTC. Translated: CASSLDSAGSYGYTF.

The CDR3 coding sequence is TGCAGCGTTGAGGGTACAGGGGAGAAGGGTCAGTACTTC. Protein sequence: CSVEGTGEKGQYF. The V gene is TRBV29-1, the J gene TRBJ2-4; 7 bases fit TRBD1. This CDR3 has 13 amino acids. V lost 3 bases, J lost 12 bases, and 11 bases stayed unmatched. Germline V lookup: CDR1 SQVTM, CDR2 ANQGSEA.

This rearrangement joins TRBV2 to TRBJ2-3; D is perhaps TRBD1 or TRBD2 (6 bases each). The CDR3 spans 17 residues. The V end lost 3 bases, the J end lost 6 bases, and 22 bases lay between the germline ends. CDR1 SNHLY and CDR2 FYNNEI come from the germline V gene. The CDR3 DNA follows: TGTGCCAGCAGTGACCCACGCCGGGACTCTCAGGGGGATACGCAGTATTTT. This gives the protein CASSDPRRDSQGDTQYF.

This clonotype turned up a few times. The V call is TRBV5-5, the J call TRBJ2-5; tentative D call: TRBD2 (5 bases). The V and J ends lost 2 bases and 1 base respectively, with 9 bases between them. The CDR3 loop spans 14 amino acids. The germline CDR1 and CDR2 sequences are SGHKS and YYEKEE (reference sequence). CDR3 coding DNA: TGTGCCAGCAGCTTACAAACTAGCCAAGAGACCCAGTACTTC. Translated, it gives CASSLQTSQETQYF.

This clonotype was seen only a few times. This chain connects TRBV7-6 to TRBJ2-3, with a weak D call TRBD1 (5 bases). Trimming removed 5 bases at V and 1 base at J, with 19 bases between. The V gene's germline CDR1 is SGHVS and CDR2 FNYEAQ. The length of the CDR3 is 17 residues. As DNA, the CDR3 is TGTGCCAGCAGCCTAGGGGCTTTTTTTGCTGGCACAGATACGCAGTATTTT. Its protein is CASSLGAFFAGTDTQYF.

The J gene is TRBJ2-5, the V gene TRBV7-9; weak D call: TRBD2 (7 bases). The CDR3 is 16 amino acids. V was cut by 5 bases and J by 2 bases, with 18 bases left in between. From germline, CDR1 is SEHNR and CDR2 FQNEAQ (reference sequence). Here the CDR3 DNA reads TGTGCCAGCAGCCTCCGGGGAGCGGGGACACAAGAGACCCAGTACTTC. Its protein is CASSLRGAGTQETQYF.

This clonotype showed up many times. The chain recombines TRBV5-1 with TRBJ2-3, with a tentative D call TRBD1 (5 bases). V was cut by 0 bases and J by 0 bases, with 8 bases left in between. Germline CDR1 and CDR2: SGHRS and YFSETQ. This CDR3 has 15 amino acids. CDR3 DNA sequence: TGCGCCAGCAGCTTGGAGACAGATAGCACAGATACGCAGTATTTT. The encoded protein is CASSLETDSTDTQYF.

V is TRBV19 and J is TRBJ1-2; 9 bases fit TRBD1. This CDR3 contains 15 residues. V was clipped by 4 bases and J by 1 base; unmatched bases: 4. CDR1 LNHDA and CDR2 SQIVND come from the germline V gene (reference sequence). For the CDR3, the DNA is TGTGCCAGTAGTAGGGACAGGGCGAATAACTATGGCTACACCTTC. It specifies CASSRDRANNYGYTF.

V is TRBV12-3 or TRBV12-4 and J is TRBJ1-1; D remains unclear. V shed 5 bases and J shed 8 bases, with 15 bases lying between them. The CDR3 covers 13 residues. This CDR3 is CASSPPTRTEAFF. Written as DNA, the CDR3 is TGTGCCAGCAGTCCTCCGACTCGAACCGAAGCTTTCTTT.

The CDR3 reads CASTRGSYGEQYF. The DNA of the CDR3 is TGTGCCAGCACCCGGGGGTCCTACGGGGAGCAGTACTTC. V and J are TRBV12-3 or TRBV12-4 and TRBJ2-7; D might be TRBD2 (6 bases). The CDR3 has 13 amino acids. V was clipped by 7 bases and J by 7 bases, with 17 bases between them.

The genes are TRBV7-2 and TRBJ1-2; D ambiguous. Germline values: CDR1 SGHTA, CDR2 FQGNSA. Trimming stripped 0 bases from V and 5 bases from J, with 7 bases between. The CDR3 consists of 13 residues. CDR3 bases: TGTGCCAGCAGCTTAGCAAGGGAATATGGCTACACCTTC. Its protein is CASSLAREYGYTF.

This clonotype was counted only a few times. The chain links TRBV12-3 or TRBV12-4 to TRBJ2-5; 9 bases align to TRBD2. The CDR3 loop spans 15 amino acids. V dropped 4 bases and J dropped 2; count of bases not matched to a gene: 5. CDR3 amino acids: CASSYLSGGQETQYF. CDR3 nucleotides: TGTGCCAGCAGTTACCTTAGCGGGGGTCAAGAGACCCAGTACTTC.

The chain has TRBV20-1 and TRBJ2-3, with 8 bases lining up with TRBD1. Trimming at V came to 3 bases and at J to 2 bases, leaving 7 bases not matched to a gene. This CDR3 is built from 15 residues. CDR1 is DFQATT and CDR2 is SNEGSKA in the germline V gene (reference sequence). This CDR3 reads CSASSRDRYTDTQYF. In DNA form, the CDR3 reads TGCAGTGCTAGTTCCCGGGACAGGTACACAGATACGCAGTATTTT.

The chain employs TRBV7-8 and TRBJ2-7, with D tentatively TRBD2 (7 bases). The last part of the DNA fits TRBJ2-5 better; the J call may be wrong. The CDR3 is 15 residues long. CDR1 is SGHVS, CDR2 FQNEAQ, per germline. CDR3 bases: TGTGCCAGCAGCTTAATCGGGGGGCGATCAGAGACCCAGTACTTC. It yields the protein CASSLIGGRSETQYF.

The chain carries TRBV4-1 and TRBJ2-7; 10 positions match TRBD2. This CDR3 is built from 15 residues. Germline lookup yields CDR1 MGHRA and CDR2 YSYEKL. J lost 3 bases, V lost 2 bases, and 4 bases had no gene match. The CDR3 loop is CASSQTGLASYEQYF. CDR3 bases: TGCGCCAGCAGCCAAACGGGACTAGCGAGCTACGAGCAGTACTTC.

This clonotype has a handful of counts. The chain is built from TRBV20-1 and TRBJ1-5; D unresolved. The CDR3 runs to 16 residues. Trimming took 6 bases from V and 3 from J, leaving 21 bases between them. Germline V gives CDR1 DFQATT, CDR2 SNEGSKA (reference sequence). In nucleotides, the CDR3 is TGCAGTGCCCCAGCGGCGGAACAGACCTTCAATCAGCCCCAGCATTTT. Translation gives CSAPAAEQTFNQPQHF.

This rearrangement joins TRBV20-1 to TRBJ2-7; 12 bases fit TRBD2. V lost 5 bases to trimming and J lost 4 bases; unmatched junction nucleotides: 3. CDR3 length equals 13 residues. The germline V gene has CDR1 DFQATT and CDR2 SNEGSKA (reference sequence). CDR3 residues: CSAVGTSGYEQYF. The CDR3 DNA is TGCAGTGCTGTCGGGACTAGCGGGTACGAGCAGTACTTC.

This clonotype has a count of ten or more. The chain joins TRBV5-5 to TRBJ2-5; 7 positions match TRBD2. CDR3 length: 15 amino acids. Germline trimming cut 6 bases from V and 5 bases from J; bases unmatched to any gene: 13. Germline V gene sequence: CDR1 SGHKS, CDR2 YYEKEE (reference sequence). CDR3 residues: CASTPFGGEDETQYF. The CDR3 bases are TGTGCCAGCACCCCATTTGGGGGGGAGGACGAGACCCAGTACTTC.

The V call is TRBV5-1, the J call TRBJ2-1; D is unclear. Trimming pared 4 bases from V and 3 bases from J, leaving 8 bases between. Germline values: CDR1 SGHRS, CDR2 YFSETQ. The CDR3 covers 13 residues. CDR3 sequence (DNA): TGCGCCAGCAGCAGGAATAGCTACAATGAGCAGTTCTTC. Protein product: CASSRNSYNEQFF.

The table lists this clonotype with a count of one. The CDR3 sequence is CASSPSAGQGAADTQYF. Written as DNA, the CDR3 is TGTGCCAGCAGCCCCTCGGCAGGACAGGGGGCCGCAGATACGCAGTATTTT. The genes are TRBV6-1 and TRBJ2-3, with 11 bases that match TRBD1. The CDR3 contains 17 residues. V lost 6 bases and J lost 4; bases outside the gene matches: 12. The V gene's germline CDR1 is MNHNS and CDR2 SASEGT.

CDR3: CASSLLEVGYNEQFF. Here the CDR3 DNA reads TGCGCCAGCAGCTTGTTGGAAGTGGGCTACAATGAGCAGTTCTTC. This chain uses TRBV5-1 with TRBJ2-1, with D hard to call. V lost 1 base to trimming and J lost 3 bases, with 11 bases between them. The CDR3 length is 15 residues. Per germline, CDR1 SGHRS and CDR2 YFSETQ.

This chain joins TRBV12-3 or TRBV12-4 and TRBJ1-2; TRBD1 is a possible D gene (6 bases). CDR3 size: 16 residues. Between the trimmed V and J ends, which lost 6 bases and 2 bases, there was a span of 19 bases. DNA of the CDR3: TGTGCCAGCAGCCTGATTCGGGACACCTCAAACTATGGCTACACCTTC. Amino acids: CASSLIRDTSNYGYTF.